The 2 T cell receptor beta chains in this list originate from one sample, sequenced in a study of blood T cell repertoires in COVID-19. The repertoire was sequenced with immunoSEQ multiplex PCR; TCRdb's copy has only in-frame clones and lacks some. The repertoire holds about 480,000 clones, with approximately 88% as singletons. The sample consisted of peripheral blood. Receptor source: a woman aged 50 to 60 with COVID-19, enrolled during active disease.

V and J are TRBV7-8 and TRBJ2-7, with D possibly being TRBD2 (5 bases). The V and J ends lost 2 bases and 2 bases respectively, with 10 bases between them. Germline V lookup: CDR1 SGHVS, CDR2 FQNEAQ. The CDR3 totals 14 residues. The CDR3 here is CASSLSGLTYEQYF. The CDR3 DNA follows: TGTGCCAGCAGCTTAAGCGGATTAACCTACGAGCAGTACTTC.

The rearrangement uses TRBV6-1 and TRBJ2-5; D uncertain. CDR3 length: 14 residues. V was cut by 2 bases and J by 3 bases, with 10 bases left in between. Germline CDR1 and CDR2: MNHNS and SASEGT. The CDR3 protein is CASSEWMTEETQYF. The CDR3 nucleotides read TGTGCCAGCAGTGAATGGATGACTGAAGAGACCCAGTACTTC.